This T cell receptor beta chain was identified in a study of regulatory dendritic cells for organ transplantation. General study results and limits: The most alloreactive TCR clonotypes were found in resting memory CD8+ cells. Memory CD8+ clonal expansion seemed more limited with regulatory than mature dendritic cells.

V dropped 6 bases and J dropped 6 bases, with 18 bases sitting between them. Germline loops: CDR1 SEHNR, CDR2 FQNEAQ (reference sequence). There are 14 residues in the CDR3. Only in-frame clones appear in the TCRdb table, and some are missing; sequencing was by immunoSEQ multiplex PCR. The repertoire consists of more than 9,500 clones, with roughly 86% occurring once and the leading ten covering under 0.45%. Allogeneic regulatory or mature dendritic cells were co-cultured for roughly five days with CFSE-labeled sorted T cells at 1:10. FACS sorted CD4+ or CD8+ T cells into CD45RA+ naive and CD45RO+ memory. On this clone itself: What it binds is unknown.

The source is a human donor in good health. Sequenced input: naive CD8+ T cells from blood cultured with dendritic cells. Subset in this sample: CD45RA+ naive T cells. The chain couples TRBV7-9 to TRBJ2-7, with D possibly being TRBD1 (5 bases). CDR3 loop: CASSPDTALREQYF. CDR3 nucleotide sequence: TGTGCCAGCAGTCCGGACACCGCACTTCGCGAGCAGTACTTC.